The 26 T cell receptor beta chains in this list originate from one sample, sequenced in a study of blood T cell repertoires in COVID-19. TCRdb keeps only in-frame clones here, not all; method: immunoSEQ multiplex PCR. The table records approximately 260,000 clones, nearly 90% of them present only once. The sample consisted of peripheral blood. The receptor source for this set is a woman aged 55-70 years with COVID-19, enrolled during active disease.

In nucleotides, the CDR3 is TGTGCCAGCAGCCATAGAGACAGGGGTAGTCATAAGTTCTTC. It specifies CASSHRDRGSHKFF. V and J are TRBV3-1 (or the pseudogene TRBV3-2) and TRBJ2-1; 8 bases line up with TRBD1. Trimming cost V 3 bases and J 14 bases; bases outside gene matches: 12. This CDR3 has 14 amino acids. From germline, CDR1 is LGHDT and CDR2 YNNKEL (reference sequence).

V gene TRBV7-2 combines with J gene TRBJ2-7; 7 positions match TRBD1. The germline V gene encodes CDR1 SGHTA and CDR2 FQGNSA. V lost 2 bases, J lost 0 bases, and 4 bases stayed unmatched. The CDR3 consists of 15 residues. The CDR3 coding sequence is TGTGCCAGCAGCTTATTTGGACAGGCCTCCTACGAGCAGTACTTC. Translating it yields CASSLFGQASYEQYF.

This rearrangement joins TRBV19 to TRBJ2-1; 11 nucleotides align to TRBD1. The CDR3 has 15 amino acids. CDR1 and CDR2 from the germline V gene are LNHDA and SQIVND (reference sequence). V was pared by 3 bases and J by 8 bases, with 6 bases of the junction left unmatched. The CDR3, as DNA: TGTGCCAGTAGTATCCGGGACAGGGGGATCGATGAGCAGTTCTTC. Translation: CASSIRDRGIDEQFF.

The chain carries TRBV6-5 and TRBJ1-3; D gene ambiguous. V was pared by 5 bases and J by 0 bases, with 8 bases between. Looked up from germline, CDR1 is MNHEY and CDR2 is SVGAGI. The CDR3 spans 14 residues. Written as DNA, the CDR3 is TGTGCCAGCAGTCGCGGAATCTCTGGAAACACCATATATTTT. This translates into CASSRGISGNTIYF.

The chain employs TRBV21-1 and TRBJ1-6; TRBD1 is taken as the D call from the table, unchecked against the DNA. TRBV21-1 is recorded as a pseudogene. The CDR3 sequence is 17 residues long. CDR3 sequence (DNA): TGTGCCAGCAGCAAAGGGTATCAGGGGGCTGGTAATTCACCCCTCCACTTT. Encoded protein: CASSKGYQGAGNSPLHF.

The chain couples TRBV9 to TRBJ2-7; 9 bases line up with TRBD1. This CDR3 contains 13 residues. The junction had 5 bases not matched to a gene; V was cut back by 4 bases and J by 6 bases. The germline V gene has CDR1 SGDLS and CDR2 YYNGEE. The CDR3 bases are TGTGCCAGCAGCCCAAGGACAGGGGTCGAGCAGTACTTC. It translates to CASSPRTGVEQYF.

The chain couples TRBV6-6 to TRBJ1-1; 8 bases are shared with TRBD1. V lost 7 bases, J lost 5 bases, and 6 bases stayed unmatched. Per the germline V gene, CDR1 is MNHNY and CDR2 is SVGAGI (reference sequence). This CDR3 spans 13 amino acids. CDR3 DNA sequence: TGTGCCAGCAACGGACAGGGATATACTGAAGCTTTCTTT. Translated: CASNGQGYTEAFF.

The rearrangement joins TRBV6-4 to TRBJ1-1; D remains unclear. The CDR3 length is 16 residues. Deletions cut 2 bases from V and 5 bases from J, with 18 bases between. Germline V gives CDR1 MRHNA, CDR2 SNTAGT. The CDR3 coding sequence is TGTGCCAGCAGTGACCGCTCTGGCGGCGCGGGGACTGAAGCTTTCTTT. It specifies CASSDRSGGAGTEAFF.

The chain is built from TRBV5-1 and TRBJ2-2; possible D gene TRBD1, 6 bases. Trimming removed 3 bases from V and 5 bases from J, with 8 bases in between. Germline V lookup: CDR1 SGHRS, CDR2 YFSETQ. This CDR3 has 13 amino acids. CDR3 nucleotide sequence: TGCGCCAGCAGCTCCGGGACAACCGGGGAGCTGTTTTTT. It specifies CASSSGTTGELFF. The whole variable domain, filled in from reference TRBV5-1 and TRBJ2-2, reads KAGVTQTPRYLIKTRGQQVTLSCSPISGHRSVSWYQQTPGQGLQFLFEYFSETQRNKGNFPGRFSGRQFSNSRSEMNVSTLELGDSALYLCASSSGTTGELFFGEGSRLTVL.

V usage is TRBV7-2 and J usage is TRBJ1-2; no definite D call. V was pared by 4 bases and J by 0 bases, with 9 bases between. CDR3 length equals 14 residues. CDR1 is SGHTA and CDR2 is FQGNSA in the germline V gene. In nucleotides, the CDR3 is TGTGCCAGCAGCTCTGATTTAGCTAACTATGGCTACACCTTC. Translating gives CASSSDLANYGYTF.

This chain uses TRBV7-2 with TRBJ1-4; perhaps TRBD1 as D (5 bases). V shed 4 bases and J shed 8 bases, with 14 bases lying between them. The length of the CDR3 is 14 residues. CDR1 is SGHTA and CDR2 is FQGNSA in the germline V gene. The CDR3 nucleotides read TGTGCCAGCAGCTCCATCGGGGGGAGGGAAAAACTGTTTTTT. Its protein product is CASSSIGGREKLFF.

The genes are TRBV9 and TRBJ2-7; the match to TRBD2 covers 7 bases. Germline V gene data show CDR1 as SGDLS and CDR2 as YYNGEE. The CDR3 sequence is 15 residues long. V trimming: 4 bases; J trimming: 5 bases; junction bases outside the gene matches: 12. CDR3 amino acids: CASSPPGGGADEQYF. CDR3 DNA sequence: TGTGCCAGCAGCCCCCCGGGAGGAGGGGCCGACGAGCAGTACTTC.

The chain employs TRBV9 and TRBJ2-6, with 12 nucleotides matching TRBD2. The CDR3 runs 18 residues. The germline V gene encodes CDR1 SGDLS and CDR2 YYNGEE. V lost 0 bases, J lost 2 bases, and 3 bases stayed unmatched. The CDR3 region is CASSVATSGGPGANVLTF. In DNA, the CDR3 is TGTGCCAGCAGCGTAGCTACTAGCGGGGGGCCTGGGGCCAACGTCCTGACTTTC.

The V gene is TRBV6-1, the J gene TRBJ2-7; D not certain. The CDR3 has 11 amino acids. V was trimmed by 2 bases and J by 5 bases, leaving 4 bases between them. Germline values: CDR1 MNHNS, CDR2 SASEGT. CDR3 residues: CASSEFNEQYF. The CDR3 bases are TGTGCCAGCAGTGAATTCAACGAGCAGTACTTC.

This chain uses TRBV5-1 with TRBJ1-2; the D gene is possibly TRBD1 (6 bases). CDR1 is SGHRS, CDR2 YFSETQ, per germline. This CDR3 comprises 15 residues. The ends were cut back, 0 bases at V and 3 bases at J, with 12 bases in the middle. This CDR3 reads CASSLAGQSYYGYTF. CDR3 DNA sequence: TGCGCCAGCAGCTTGGCCGGACAGTCCTACTATGGCTACACCTTC.

This clone was recorded a few times. The chain links TRBV19 to TRBJ1-5, with a possible D match to TRBD1 (5 bases). The germline V gene encodes CDR1 LNHDA and CDR2 SQIVND (reference sequence). The CDR3 totals 16 residues. V gave up 7 bases and J gave up 2 bases, with 18 bases separating them. As DNA, the CDR3 is TGTGCCAGTACCGACGGGGGGGGTTTTGGCAATCAGCCCCAGCATTTT. Protein product: CASTDGGGFGNQPQHF.

This chain links TRBV5-5 with TRBJ1-6, with TRBD1 matching over 7 bases. Per germline, CDR1 SGHKS and CDR2 YYEKEE (reference sequence). V shed 7 bases, J shed 10 bases, and the junction held 5 bases outside the gene matches. The CDR3 totals 12 residues. CDR3 bases: TGTGCCAGCTCCGGGACAGTCTCACCCCTCCACTTT. Residues: CASSGTVSPLHF. The full variable domain, completed using reference TRBV5-5 and TRBJ1-6, is DAGVTQSPTHLIKTRGQQVTLRCSPISGHKSVSWYQQVLGQGPQFIFQYYEKEERGRGNFPDRFSARQFPNYSSELNVNALLLGDSALYLCASSGTVSPLHFGNGTRLTVT.

This clone was observed once. The V call is TRBV19, the J call TRBJ1-6; D gene uncertain. Germline values: CDR1 LNHDA, CDR2 SQIVND (reference sequence). This CDR3 is built from 12 residues. V lost 6 bases to trimming and J lost 7 bases, with 7 bases between them. The CDR3 loop is CASSPVNSPLHF. CDR3 in DNA: TGTGCCAGTAGCCCTGTAAATTCACCCCTCCACTTT. Supplemented by reference TRBV19 and TRBJ1-6, the full variable domain reads DGGITQSPKYLFRKEGQNVTLSCEQNLNHDAMYWYRQDPGQGLRLIYYSQIVNDFQKGDIAEGYSVSREKKESFPLTVTSAQKNPTAFYLCASSPVNSPLHFGNGTRLTVT.

This chain joins TRBV5-1 and TRBJ2-7; 12 bases line up with TRBD2. The CDR3 has 15 residues. The junction had 5 bases not matched to a gene; V was cut back by 5 bases and J by 2 bases. Germline lookup yields CDR1 SGHRS and CDR2 YFSETQ. The CDR3 reads CASRFGLAGTYEQYF. In DNA, the CDR3 is TGCGCCAGCAGGTTTGGACTAGCGGGGACCTACGAGCAGTACTTC.

This clone was observed a single time. The V and J genes are TRBV9 and TRBJ1-2, with 10 bases matching TRBD1. Germline CDR1 and CDR2: SGDLS and YYNGEE. The trim removed 0 bases at V and 4 bases at J, leaving 3 bases unmatched. This CDR3 spans 15 amino acids. The CDR3 DNA follows: TGTGCCAGCAGCGTAGGGGGACAGGGGATCTATGGCTACACCTTC. It encodes CASSVGGQGIYGYTF. Variable domain in full (rest from reference TRBV9 and TRBJ1-2): DSGVTQTPKHLITATGQRVTLRCSPRSGDLSVYWYQQSLDQGLQFLIQYYNGEERAKGNILERFSAQQFPDLHSELNLSSLELGDSALYFCASSVGGQGIYGYTFGSGTRLTVV.

This chain links TRBV15 with TRBJ1-5; D is undetermined. Trimming removed 0 bases at V and 2 bases at J, with 8 bases between. Per the germline V gene, CDR1 is LNHNV and CDR2 is YYDKDF (reference sequence). The CDR3 sequence is 15 residues long. CDR3 sequence reads: CATSRDRGRNQPQHF. CDR3 bases: TGTGCCACCAGCAGAGACCGAGGCCGCAATCAGCCCCAGCATTTT.

V is TRBV11-2 and J is TRBJ1-2; D may be TRBD1 (6 bases). Trimming left V 2 bases short and J 8 bases short, with 12 bases between. The CDR3 is 13 residues long. CDR1 and CDR2 from the germline V gene are SGHAT and FQNNGV. The CDR3, as DNA: TGTGCCAGCAGCTTATCGAACAGGGTCGGCTACACCTTC. Residues: CASSLSNRVGYTF.

This clone was seen just once. V gene TRBV7-9 combines with J gene TRBJ1-2; maybe TRBD1 (6 bases). V lost 5 bases to trimming and J lost 8 bases, with 12 bases between them. This CDR3 has 12 residues. Germline V gene lookup returns CDR1 SEHNR and CDR2 FQNEAQ (reference sequence). For the CDR3, the DNA is TGTGCCAGCAGCACAGGGATGGAAGGCTACACCTTC. Protein product: CASSTGMEGYTF.

This clone was observed a handful of times. The rearrangement joins TRBV6-2 or TRBV6-3 to TRBJ1-5, with a tentative D call TRBD1 (5 bases). The germline V gene has CDR1 MNHEY and CDR2 SVGEGT. V was shortened by 6 bases and J by 1 base, with 19 bases between the two germline ends. There are 17 residues in the CDR3. CDR3 region: CASRPWGRGGSNQPQHF. As DNA, the CDR3 is TGTGCCAGCAGGCCTTGGGGTCGGGGGGGGAGCAATCAGCCCCAGCATTTT.

The chain carries TRBV18 and TRBJ2-6, with TRBD2 matching over 7 bases. J was trimmed by 2 bases and V by 5 bases; bases with no gene match: 3. The CDR3 length is 15 residues. Germline CDR1 and CDR2: KGHSH and LQKENI. The CDR3 region has the DNA TGTGCCAGCTCAGGCCGGGGGGCTGGGGCCAACGTCCTGACTTTC. Protein: CASSGRGAGANVLTF.

This clone was observed a handful of times. The chain links TRBV3-1 (or the pseudogene TRBV3-2) to TRBJ2-5; D call uncertain. Germline loops: CDR1 LGHDT, CDR2 YNNKEL (reference sequence). Trimming pared 4 bases from V and 4 bases from J, leaving 10 bases between. CDR3 length equals 13 residues. The CDR3 spells CASSRSRSETQYF. The CDR3 DNA is TGTGCCAGCAGCCGGAGTAGATCAGAGACCCAGTACTTC.